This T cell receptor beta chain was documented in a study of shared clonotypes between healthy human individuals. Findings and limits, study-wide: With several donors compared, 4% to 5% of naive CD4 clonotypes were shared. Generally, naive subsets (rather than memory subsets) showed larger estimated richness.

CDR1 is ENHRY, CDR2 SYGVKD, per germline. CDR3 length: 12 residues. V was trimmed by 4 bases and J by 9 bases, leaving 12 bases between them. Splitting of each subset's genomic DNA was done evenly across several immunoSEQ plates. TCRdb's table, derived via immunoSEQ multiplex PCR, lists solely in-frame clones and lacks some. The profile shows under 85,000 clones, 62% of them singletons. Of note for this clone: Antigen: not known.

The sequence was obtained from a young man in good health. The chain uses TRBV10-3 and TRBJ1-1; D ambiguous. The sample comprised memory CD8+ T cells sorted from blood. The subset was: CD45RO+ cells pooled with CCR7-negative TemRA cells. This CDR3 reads CAISGSERKAFF. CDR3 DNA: TGTGCCATCAGTGGTTCAGAGAGAAAAGCTTTCTTT.